The subject of this entry is one T cell receptor beta chain. Its target is not known. This sample is drawn from a study of a mutant IDH1 vaccine in newly diagnosed glioma. V was shortened by 1 base and J by 5 bases, with 21 bases between the two germline ends. Germline CDR1 reads MGHRA; CDR2 reads YSYEKL. The CDR3 totals 17 residues. Produced via immunoSEQ multiplex PCR; TCRdb's table is partial and in-frame only. The sample has over 50,000 clones; around 89% are singletons. Time point reported: week 5, during vaccination. The content of each vaccine dose was 300 ug of mutant IDH1 20-mer peptide, and topical imiquimod accompanied it.

The material sequenced was PBMCs, taken from a glioma patient whose treatment included an IDH1 peptide vaccine. This receptor was obtained from a woman in her thirties or forties with glioma. This chain uses TRBV4-1 with TRBJ2-7; D may correspond to TRBD1 or TRBD2 (5 bases each). The CDR3 DNA reads as TGCGCCAGCAGCCAAGCCCCTCCGGGACCGCCCAACGACGAGCAGTACTTC. Amino acids: CASSQAPPGPPNDEQYF.